This T cell receptor beta chain was recorded in a study of T cells in Graves' hyperthyroidism and ophthalmopathy. The investigators amplified TCR beta CDR3 regions from RNA transcripts. First-round RT-PCR targeting the TCR CDR3 was performed with the HTBI primer set. TCRdb re-called the multiplex PCR reads with MiXCR, one entry per CDR3 protein. The table has approximately 870,000 distinct CDR3 sequences, over 35% seen once. Study results and caveats: Most clonotypes expanded in the thyroid (above 0.001) were also present in blood.

On this clonotype: No antigen is known for it.

Germline CDR1 SGHTA, CDR2 FQGNSA. The CDR3 sequence is 15 residues long. J lost 5 bases, V lost 0 bases, and 3 bases had no gene match. This sequence originates from a man younger than 35 with Graves' hyperthyroidism. The chain joins TRBV7-2 to TRBJ2-5; 10 bases match TRBD2. Sequencing was carried out using blood. CDR3 sequence: CASSLASGRTETQYF. The CDR3 nucleotides are TGTGCCAGCAGCTTAGCTAGCGGGAGGACGGAGACCCAGTACTTC.